One sample yielded the 4 T cell receptor beta chains listed below, sequenced in a study of blood T cell repertoires in COVID-19. Measured with immunoSEQ multiplex PCR; TCRdb has only the in-frame clones, and not every one. The sample records hundreds of thousands of clones, roughly 87% being singletons. Sample: peripheral blood. The receptors originated from a man between 60 and 75 years old who had recovered from COVID-19.

The V gene is TRBV28, the J gene TRBJ2-3; a weak D match, TRBD1 (6 bases). In germline, CDR1 is MDHEN, CDR2 SYDVKM. The CDR3 sequence is 14 residues long. The V end was cut by 4 bases, the J end by 3 bases, with 11 bases between. CDR3 in amino acids: CASSSQDSTDTQYF. CDR3 in DNA: TGTGCCAGCAGTTCCCAGGACAGTACAGATACGCAGTATTTT.

This chain uses TRBV6-1 with TRBJ2-7, with D hard to call. V was clipped by 0 bases and J by 6 bases, with 9 bases between them. Germline CDR1 is MNHNS and CDR2 is SASEGT. The CDR3 runs 13 residues. The CDR3 loop reads CASSEALRSEQYF. For the CDR3, the DNA is TGTGCCAGCAGTGAAGCTCTCCGGAGCGAGCAGTACTTC.

J is TRBJ2-3 and V is TRBV9, with TRBD2 identical over 10 bases. Trimming cost V 0 bases and J 6 bases; bases outside gene matches: 4. The CDR3 spans 15 residues. Germline V CDR1 and CDR2: SGDLS, YYNGEE. The CDR3 coding sequence is TGTGCCAGCAGCGTAGTAGCGGGGGGTCGGGATACGCAGTATTTT. Translating gives CASSVVAGGRDTQYF.

This clone turned up a few times. This chain joins TRBV6-5 and TRBJ1-2; TRBD1 might be the D (5 bases). In germline, CDR1 is MNHEY, CDR2 SVGAGI. The V end lost 8 bases, the J end lost 8 bases, and 21 bases lay between the germline ends. The CDR3 loop spans 14 amino acids. The CDR3 bases are TGTGCCAGCCTCGGAGGATCTAATCGGGGGGGCTACACCTTC. It specifies CASLGGSNRGGYTF.